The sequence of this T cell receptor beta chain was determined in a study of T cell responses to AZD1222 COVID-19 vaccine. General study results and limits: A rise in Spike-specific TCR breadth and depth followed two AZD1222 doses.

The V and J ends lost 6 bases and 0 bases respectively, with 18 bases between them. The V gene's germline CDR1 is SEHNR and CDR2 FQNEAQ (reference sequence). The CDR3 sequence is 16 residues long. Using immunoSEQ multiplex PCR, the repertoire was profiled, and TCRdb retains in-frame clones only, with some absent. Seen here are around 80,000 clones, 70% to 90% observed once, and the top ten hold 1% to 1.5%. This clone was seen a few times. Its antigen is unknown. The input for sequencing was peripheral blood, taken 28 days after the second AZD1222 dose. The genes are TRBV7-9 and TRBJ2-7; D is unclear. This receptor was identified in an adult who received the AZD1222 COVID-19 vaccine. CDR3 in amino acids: CASSSSPLGSSYEQYF. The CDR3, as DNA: TGTGCCAGCAGTTCGTCCCCGCTCGGGTCCTCCTACGAGCAGTACTTC.